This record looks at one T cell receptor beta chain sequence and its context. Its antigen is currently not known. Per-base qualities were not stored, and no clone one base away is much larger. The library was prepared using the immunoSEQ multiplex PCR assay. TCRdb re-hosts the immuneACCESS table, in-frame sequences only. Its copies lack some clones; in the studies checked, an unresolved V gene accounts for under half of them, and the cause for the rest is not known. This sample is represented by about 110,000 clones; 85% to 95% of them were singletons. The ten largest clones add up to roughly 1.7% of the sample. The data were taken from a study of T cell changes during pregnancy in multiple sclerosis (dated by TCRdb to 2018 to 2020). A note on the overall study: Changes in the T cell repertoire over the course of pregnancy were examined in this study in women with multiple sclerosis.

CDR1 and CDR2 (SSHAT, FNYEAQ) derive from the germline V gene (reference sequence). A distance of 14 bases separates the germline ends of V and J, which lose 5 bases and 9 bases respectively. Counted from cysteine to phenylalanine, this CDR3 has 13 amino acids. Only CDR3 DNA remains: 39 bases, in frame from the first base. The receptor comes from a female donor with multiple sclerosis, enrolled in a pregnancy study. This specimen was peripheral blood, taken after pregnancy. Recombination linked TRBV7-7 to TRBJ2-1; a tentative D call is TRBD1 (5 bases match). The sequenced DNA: TGTGCCAGCAGCCCCCTAACAGGCGGTGAGCAGTTCTTC. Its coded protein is CASSPLTGGEQFF.